This T cell receptor beta chain was captured by sequencing in a study of blood T cell repertoires in COVID-19. About the study: Sites across the United States, Italy and Spain contributed samples from acute and convalescent COVID-19. PBMCs, B-cell-depleted T cells, or T cells were the source of the cDNA or gDNA that made up the material.

The repertoire was sequenced with immunoSEQ multiplex PCR; TCRdb's copy has only in-frame clones and lacks some. The sample comprises 120,000 to 150,000 clones, around 90% of which are singletons, and approximately 10% rests with the top ten. Germline V lookup: CDR1 MGHDK, CDR2 SYGVNS. The CDR3 runs 12 residues. The V gene end was trimmed by 2 bases and the J gene end by 14 bases; junction bases not matched to a gene: 6. The chain recombines TRBV25-1 with TRBJ2-3; 8 nucleotides match TRBD2. This TCR came from a woman of 80 years or more with acute or convalescent COVID-19. The source material was peripheral blood. This CDR3 is CASSERGLEVYF. The DNA of the CDR3 is TGTGCCAGCAGTGAACGGGGACTAGAAGTGTATTTT.